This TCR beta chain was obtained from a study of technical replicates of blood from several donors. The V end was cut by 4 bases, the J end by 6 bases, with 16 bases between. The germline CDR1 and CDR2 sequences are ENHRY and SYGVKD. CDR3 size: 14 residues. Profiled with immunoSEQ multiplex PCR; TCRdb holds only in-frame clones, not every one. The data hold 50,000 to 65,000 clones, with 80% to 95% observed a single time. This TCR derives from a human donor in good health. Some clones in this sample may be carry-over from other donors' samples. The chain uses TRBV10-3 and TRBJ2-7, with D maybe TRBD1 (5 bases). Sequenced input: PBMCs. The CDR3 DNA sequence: TGTGCCATCAGTGGGCCAGGGAAACCCGCCGAGCAGTACTTC. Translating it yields CAISGPGKPAEQYF.